This T cell receptor beta chain comes out of a study of blood T cell repertoires in COVID-19. Profiled with immunoSEQ multiplex PCR; TCRdb holds only in-frame clones, not every one. The repertoire holds approximately 100,000 clones, about 80% seen once, with approximately 3.4% in the top ten. CDR1 is SGHDT and CDR2 is YYEEEE in the germline V gene. V lost 0 bases and J lost 6, with 4 bases in between. This CDR3 region has 11 residues. This clone was seen just once. Sequencing was done on a sample of peripheral blood. The J gene is TRBJ2-7, the V gene TRBV5-6; unclear D gene. The TCR sequence derives from an elderly woman with active or convalescent COVID-19. CDR3 DNA: TGTGCCAGCAGCTTGGATCGCGAGCAGTACTTC. Amino acids: CASSLDREQYF.